A single sample gave rise to the 24 T cell receptor delta chains below, sequenced in a study of gamma-delta chains in newborns, infants, children. TCRdb reprocessed the reads through CATT. Among approximately 11,000 delta-chain clones listed, 3% to 4% were seen once. Sequencing used blood. These receptors all stem from a child who was a newborn, infant or young child, either healthy, febrile or measles-vaccinated (not recorded which).

This clone has more than one count but fewer than ten. The chain joins TRDV1 to TRDJ1; the match to TRDD3 covers 8 bases. Germline CDR1 reads TSWWSYY; CDR2 reads QGS. Trimming took 1 base from V and 0 from J; bases not matched to a gene: 19. The CDR3 spans 21 residues. DNA for the CDR3: TGTGCTCTTGGGGAACAGTCCATAAGGTACCGACTGGGGGGCTACACCGATAAACTCATCTTT. It codes for CALGEQSIRYRLGGYTDKLIF.

Concerning this clone: This sequence may be a read error, since a much larger clone differs from it by one base. Additional DNA sequences in this sample encode the identical CDR3. The chain uses TRDV2 and TRDJ1; tentative D call: TRDD3 (5 bases). The germline V gene encodes CDR1 GEAIGNYY and CDR2 EKD. This CDR3 is 18 amino acids long. CDR3: CACDTGFGERKATDKLIF. CDR3 in DNA: TGCGCCTGTGACACCGGATTCGGGGAAAGGAAGGCAACCGATAAACTCATCTTT.

In its sample, this clone was seen a few times. The same CDR3 also results from other DNA sequences found in this sample. V gene TRDV2 combines with J gene TRDJ3, with D maybe TRDD3 (6 bases). Trimming cost V 0 bases and J 0 bases, with 11 bases left between them. This CDR3 is built from 18 residues. Germline values: CDR1 GEAIGNYY, CDR2 EKD. DNA for the CDR3: TGTGCCTGTGACACCGCAGGGGGGAGCTCCTGGGACACCCGACAGATGTTTTTC. It is translated as CACDTAGGSSWDTRQMFF.

The chain is built from TRDV1 and TRDJ1, with 8 positions matching TRDD3. The ends lost 3 bases at V and 4 bases at J; junction bases unmatched: 10. This CDR3 has 16 residues. The germline V gene has CDR1 TSWWSYY and CDR2 QGS. The CDR3 loop is CALGENNGGFFDKLIF. CDR3 DNA: TGTGCTCTTGGGGAGAACAATGGGGGATTCTTCGATAAACTCATCTTT.

With respect to this clone: The junction departs from germline at one end; a sequencing error may be responsible. The rearrangement uses TRDV1 and TRDJ1; D might be TRDD3 (6 bases). This CDR3 comprises 18 residues. Germline-derived CDR1 and CDR2 are TSWWSYY and QGS. As DNA, the CDR3 is TGTGCTCTGGGGGGGTTCCAAAGCCCTGGGGTCCACACCGATAAACTCATCTTT. This gives the protein CALGGFQSPGVHTDKLIF.

V and J are TRDV1 and TRDJ1; 7 bases match TRDD3. Trimming removed 3 bases from V and 2 bases from J; junction bases left unmatched: 18. This CDR3 spans 19 amino acids. CDR1 and CDR2 from the germline V gene are TSWWSYY and QGS. The CDR3 DNA is TGTGCTCTTGGGGAGATCGATGGGGGACCTCCACAATTAACCGATAAACTCATCTTT. Amino acid sequence: CALGEIDGGPPQLTDKLIF.

By frequency in the sample, this clone is medium-sized. The chain joins TRDV1 to TRDJ2; D gene ambiguous. The germline gives CDR1 TSWWSYY, CDR2 QGS. The CDR3 extends over 17 amino acids. V lost 0 bases to trimming and J lost 0 bases, with 11 bases between them. The CDR3 loop reads CALGELGGPPLTAQLFF. The CDR3 DNA follows: TGTGCTCTTGGGGAACTAGGAGGTCCACCTTTGACAGCACAACTCTTCTTT.

Worth noting for this clone: At residue 16, the TCRdb amino acid sequence and the translated nucleotide sequence differ, so the protein here is the DNA translation. The chain combines TRDV2 with TRDJ1; the match to TRDD3 covers 7 bases. CDR3 length: 18 amino acids. The germline CDR1 and CDR2 sequences are GEAIGNYY and EKD. DNA for the CDR3: TGTGCCTGTGACCCAGTGGGATACAAACCCCTCTACACCGATAAATTCATCTTT. Amino acids: CACDPVGYKPLYTDKFIF.

This chain links TRDV1 with TRDJ1; either TRDD2 or TRDD3 may supply D (5 bases each). The germline V gene encodes CDR1 TSWWSYY and CDR2 QGS. This CDR3 spans 20 amino acids. V was shortened by 1 base and J by 6 bases, with 30 bases between the two germline ends. In DNA form, the CDR3 reads TGTGCTCTTGGGGAACCCCCGCCTTCTTGGGGCCAATCGGGAACCAATAAACTCATCTTT. Residues: CALGEPPPSWGQSGTNKLIF.

The chain uses TRDV1 and TRDJ1; D is uncertain. The CDR3 is made up of 21 amino acids. The V gene lost 0 bases and the J gene lost 0 bases, with 26 bases spanning the gap. The V gene's germline CDR1 is TSWWSYY and CDR2 QGS. CDR3 in amino acids: CALGELRRPPPDFWYTDKLIF. In DNA, the CDR3 is TGTGCTCTTGGGGAACTCCGGCGCCCTCCCCCTGACTTTTGGTACACCGATAAACTCATCTTT.

This clone has just one count. No V gene was called here, but the J gene is TRDJ1; TRDD3 is the table's D call and was not checked against the DNA. The CDR3 sequence is 23 residues long. CDR3 loop: CALGVLPSYALRTGGYFTDKLIF. CDR3 nucleotides: TGTGCTCTTGGGGTATTGCCTTCCTACGCCCTACGTACTGGGGGATACTTTACCGATAAACTCATCTTT.

A note on this clone: This CDR3 is also generated by other DNA sequences in the sample. The chain uses TRDV3 and TRDJ1; D is ambiguous. CDR3 length: 12 amino acids. From germline, CDR1 is TVYSNPD and CDR2 GDNSRS (reference sequence). The V gene lost 5 bases and the J gene lost 2 bases, with 12 bases spanning the gap. Here the CDR3 reads CALRATTDKLIF. CDR3 DNA sequence: TGTGCCCTTCGTGCCACGACCGATAAACTCATCTTT.

A few counts support this clone. The rearrangement joins TRDV3 to TRDJ1; 9 positions agree with TRDD3. V shed 3 bases and J 4 bases; nucleotides not matched to a gene: 21. The CDR3 is made up of 18 amino acids. CDR1 and CDR2 from the germline V gene are TVYSNPD and GDNSRS (reference sequence). The CDR3 region is CAFPLSGGYLPLGDKLIF. Here the CDR3 DNA reads TGTGCCTTCCCCCTATCGGGGGGATACCTGCCTCTTGGCGATAAACTCATCTTT.

The sample holds a few counts of this clone. The chain combines TRDV2 with TRDJ3, with D perhaps matching TRDD3 (5 bases). Trimming removed 3 bases at V and 2 bases at J, with 10 bases between. The CDR3 spans 16 residues. CDR1 and CDR2 (germline): GEAIGNYY, EKD. For the CDR3, the DNA is TGTGCCTGTGACCCGGCTGGGACCTGGGACACCCGACAGATGTTTTTC. It yields the protein CACDPAGTWDTRQMFF.

This clone occurred a few times. A much larger clone is a single base away; this may be a read error. The V gene is TRDV2, the J gene TRDJ1; TRDD3 agrees at 7 bases. The CDR3 is 17 amino acids. Germline assignment: CDR1 GEAIGNYY and CDR2 EKD. V dropped 4 bases and J dropped 0; count of bases not matched to a gene: 13. The CDR3 DNA sequence: TGTGCCTGTGATAACGTCGAGGGATACAGGAACACCGATAAACTCATCTTT. This codes for CACDNVEGYRNTDKLIF.

This clone was seen more than once but under ten times. The V call is TRDV1, the J call TRDJ1; TRDD3 matches 7 bases. The germline CDR1 and CDR2 sequences are TSWWSYY and QGS. CDR3 length: 18 amino acids. The junction had 18 bases not matched to a gene; V was cut back by 7 bases and J by 1 base. The CDR3 sequence: CALVQPRTGDRGTDKLIF. CDR3 bases: TGTGCTCTTGTCCAACCTCGTACTGGGGACCGGGGCACCGATAAACTCATCTTT.

This chain connects TRDV2 to TRDJ2, with 8 bases identical to TRDD3. The CDR3 is made up of 15 amino acids. Looked up from germline, CDR1 is GEAIGNYY and CDR2 is EKD. The V and J ends lost 3 bases and 5 bases, in that order; junction bases with no gene match: 7. The CDR3 nucleotides are TGTGCCTGTGACGCTGTACTGGGGGGCACAGCACAACTCTTCTTT. It specifies CACDAVLGGTAQLFF.

The chain has TRDV2 and TRDJ1; TRDD3 aligns across 7 bases. Germline values: CDR1 GEAIGNYY, CDR2 EKD. V lost 1 base to trimming and J lost 10 bases; unmatched junction nucleotides: 23. The CDR3 spans 18 residues. The CDR3 loop reads CACDTLLSRTGDASRLIF. The CDR3 DNA sequence: TGTGCCTGTGACACTTTACTCTCCCGTACTGGGGATGCCTCGCGACTCATCTTT.

With respect to this clone: A junction boundary mismatches the germline segment, possibly from a read error. The rearrangement uses TRDV2 and TRDJ3; possibly TRDD3 for D (6 bases). Since TCRdb gives no J gene, matching the DNA to germline was used here to assign it. CDR3 length: 19 residues. The V gene's germline CDR1 is GEAIGNYY and CDR2 EKD. The DNA for the CDR3 is TGCGCCTGTGACACCGGGGCCGGGGGACGCTCCTGGGACACCCGACAGATGTTTTTC. Its protein is CACDTGAGGRSWDTRQMFF.

This clone was picked up a small number of times. One base away lies a much larger clone, so this may be a sequencing read error. The chain has TRAV29/DV5 and TRDJ1; D not certain. The germline V and J ends were trimmed by 3 bases and 0 bases, with 30 bases remaining between them. Germline assignment: CDR1 NSMFDY and CDR2 ISSIKDK. CDR3 length: 20 amino acids. CDR3: CAANTRPRQRHPRYTDKLIF. Here the CDR3 DNA reads TGTGCAGCAAACACTCGCCCACGGCAGAGGCACCCGAGGTACACCGATAAACTCATCTTT. Using reference TRAV29/DV5 and TRDJ1 for the parts outside the CDR3, the full variable domain is DQQVKQNSPSLSVQEGRISILNCDYTNSMFDYFLWYKKYPAEGPTFLISISSIKDKNEDGRFTVFLNKSAKHLSLHIVPSQPGDSAVYFCAANTRPRQRHPRYTDKLIFGKGTRVTVEP.

On this clone: The junction shows a germline mismatch at one end, possibly a read error. The CDR3 DNA reads TGTGCCTGTGACAATTTAATGGATACTTTGACAGCACGACTCTTCTTT. Translating it yields CACDNLMDTLTARLFF. V usage is TRDV2 and J usage is TRDJ2; D might be TRDD3 (6 bases). This CDR3 is built from 16 residues. The germline V gene encodes CDR1 GEAIGNYY and CDR2 EKD.

Note on this clone: The sample carries other DNA sequences with the same CDR3. The rearrangement links TRDV2 to TRDJ2, with 8 positions matching TRDD3. Germline V gene sequence: CDR1 GEAIGNYY, CDR2 EKD. The V and J ends lost 0 bases and 3 bases, in that order; junction bases with no gene match: 2. The CDR3 length is 15 residues. The CDR3 loop is CACDTVGDLTAQLFF. CDR3 nucleotide sequence: TGTGCCTGTGACACCGTGGGGGATCTGACAGCACAACTCTTCTTT.

By sample fraction, this clone is medium-sized. CDR3: CACDTVPASWDTRQMFF. CDR3 sequence (DNA): TGTGCCTGTGACACCGTACCAGCGTCCTGGGACACCCGACAGATGTTTTTC. This chain joins TRDV2 and TRDJ3; D is uncertain. Germline-derived CDR1 and CDR2 are GEAIGNYY and EKD. The CDR3 extends over 17 amino acids. V was clipped by 0 bases and J by 1 base, with 9 bases between them.

Only a few counts were recorded for this clone. V is TRDV1 and J is TRDJ1; 7 bases map to TRDD3. Germline V lookup: CDR1 TSWWSYY, CDR2 QGS. Trimming removed 1 base from V and 8 bases from J; junction bases left unmatched: 4. This CDR3 is built from 13 residues. CDR3 in amino acids: CALGERSWGKLIF. For the CDR3, the DNA is TGTGCTCTTGGGGAACGGTCCTGGGGGAAACTCATCTTT.